Shown below are 10 T cell receptor beta chains from a single sample sequenced in a study of blood T cell repertoires in COVID-19. The data were produced by immunoSEQ multiplex PCR, yet TCRdb's version contains in-frame clones alone and is incomplete. The profile shows under 150,000 clones, roughly 79% of them singletons. Specimen: peripheral blood. The receptors were sampled from a human donor in a cohort sampled during active COVID-19.

The chain has TRBV4-2 and TRBJ2-3; 11 bases are shared with TRBD2. Trimming cost V 1 base and J 3 bases; bases outside gene matches: 6. The CDR3 is made up of 17 amino acids. CDR1 LGHNA and CDR2 YNFKEQ come from the germline V gene. The CDR3 DNA reads as TGTGCCAGCAGCCAAGTACTAGCGGGGGTCTTAACAGATACGCAGTATTTT. Residues: CASSQVLAGVLTDTQYF.

The V gene is TRBV3-1 (or the pseudogene TRBV3-2), the J gene TRBJ1-5; 7 bases match TRBD1. Germline trimming cut 1 base from V and 1 base from J; bases unmatched to any gene: 1. The CDR3 contains 15 residues. CDR1 and CDR2 from the germline V gene are LGHDT and YNNKEL (reference sequence). The CDR3 region is CASSQADRSNQPQHF. The CDR3 region has the DNA TGTGCCAGCAGCCAAGCGGACAGGAGCAATCAGCCCCAGCATTTT.

The V and J genes are TRBV10-1 and TRBJ1-4; unclear D gene. CDR1 WNHNN and CDR2 SYGVQD come from the germline V gene (reference sequence). The CDR3 covers 15 residues. The V gene lost 0 bases and the J gene lost 6 bases, with 11 bases spanning the gap. CDR3: CASSESAGSYEKLFF. CDR3 DNA sequence: TGCGCCAGCAGTGAGTCGGCAGGATCGTATGAAAAACTGTTTTTT.

This chain connects TRBV5-4 to TRBJ2-5; D is perhaps TRBD2 (5 bases). The CDR3 is made up of 17 amino acids. The V and J ends lost 1 base and 5 bases respectively, with 21 bases between them. The germline gives CDR1 SGHNT, CDR2 YYREEE (reference sequence). Written as DNA, the CDR3 is TGTGCCAGCAGCTTGTACGGCGGAGGACTCTACCGTGAGACCCAGTACTTC. Its translation is CASSLYGGGLYRETQYF.

This clone was detected only a few times. This sequence joins TRBV6-5 and TRBJ2-1, with D possibly being TRBD2 (6 bases). V was cut by 6 bases and J by 7 bases, with 7 bases left in between. This CDR3 is built from 11 residues. Germline V lookup: CDR1 MNHEY, CDR2 SVGAGI. As DNA, the CDR3 is TGTGCCAGCAGCGGACTAAATGAGCAGTTCTTC. Protein product: CASSGLNEQFF.

This chain links TRBV19 with TRBJ1-6, with 9 bases fitting TRBD1. Trimming cost V 7 bases and J 10 bases; bases outside gene matches: 5. Germline assignment: CDR1 LNHDA and CDR2 SQIVND (reference sequence). This CDR3 contains 13 residues. The CDR3 loop is CASNPGQGSPLHF. As DNA, the CDR3 is TGTGCCAGTAATCCGGGACAGGGCTCACCCCTCCACTTT.

The rearrangement links TRBV30 to TRBJ1-1; D remains ambiguous. V shed 0 bases and J shed 3 bases, with 14 bases lying between them. CDR3 length: 15 residues. Per the germline V gene, CDR1 is GTSNPN and CDR2 is SVGIG (reference sequence). The CDR3 protein is CAWSVGPGLDTEAFF. The CDR3 DNA is TGTGCCTGGAGTGTAGGCCCAGGTTTGGACACTGAAGCTTTCTTT.

The CDR3 is CASTATGLGYTF. As DNA, the CDR3 is TGTGCCAGTACCGCTACGGGACTCGGCTACACCTTC. This rearrangement joins TRBV19 to TRBJ1-2; a weak D match, TRBD1 (5 bases). This CDR3 has 12 amino acids. Germline CDR1 LNHDA, CDR2 SQIVND (reference sequence). The V end lost 7 bases, the J end lost 8 bases, and 14 bases lay between the germline ends.

The rearrangement links TRBV15 to TRBJ2-7, with 9 bases aligning to TRBD1. The CDR3 is made up of 13 amino acids. CDR1 and CDR2 from the germline V gene are LNHNV and YYDKDF (reference sequence). V gave up 8 bases and J gave up 4 bases; unmatched junction bases: 6. The CDR3 sequence: CATGGTGPYEQYF. CDR3 bases: TGTGCCACCGGGGGGACAGGGCCATACGAGCAGTACTTC.

This chain connects TRBV9 to TRBJ2-5; the D gene is possibly TRBD2 (6 bases). Trimming left V 4 bases short and J 9 bases short, with 13 bases between. This CDR3 contains 12 residues. Germline values: CDR1 SGDLS, CDR2 YYNGEE. The CDR3 region has the DNA TGTGCCAGCAGCACAGCCCCGGGGGCCCAGTACTTC. It codes for CASSTAPGAQYF.